The entry below gives a single TCR beta chain sequence along with its context. What it binds is not known. V dropped 5 bases and J dropped 1; count of bases not matched to a gene: 10. Germline V gives CDR1 SEHNR, CDR2 FQNEAQ (reference sequence). This CDR3 region has 16 residues. The library labeled individual cDNA molecules by adding unique molecular identifiers to them. Original methodology: Sample-level TCR yields exhibited a median of approximately 88,000, with a range of roughly 23,224 to 750,000. TCRdb redid the calling of the RACE reads with MiXCR, one entry per CDR3 protein. It is TCRdb's table, rather than the study itself, that gives the V and J calls and clone size. This sample has about 82,000 distinct CDR3 sequences, with over 8.5% found just once. These data are taken from a study of human T cells and chemical hapten exposure. Study context: Per-sample variation in TCR yield stemmed mainly from small pooled library volume differences.

Study findings and constraints: No shift was seen in TCRs above 1 in 1000 frequency with DPC sensitization.

Indicated time point: healthy volunteer bleed at 6 weeks. Total RNA was isolated from whole blood that had not been fractionated. The sequence derives from a male donor in good health. Some clones in this sample may be carry-over from other donors' samples. This chain links TRBV7-9 with TRBJ2-5; 7 nucleotides line up with TRBD1. The sample was whole blood. As DNA, the CDR3 is TGTGCCAGCAGCGAACGTCAGACAGGGTTCCAAGAGACCCAGTACTTC. Protein sequence: CASSERQTGFQETQYF.